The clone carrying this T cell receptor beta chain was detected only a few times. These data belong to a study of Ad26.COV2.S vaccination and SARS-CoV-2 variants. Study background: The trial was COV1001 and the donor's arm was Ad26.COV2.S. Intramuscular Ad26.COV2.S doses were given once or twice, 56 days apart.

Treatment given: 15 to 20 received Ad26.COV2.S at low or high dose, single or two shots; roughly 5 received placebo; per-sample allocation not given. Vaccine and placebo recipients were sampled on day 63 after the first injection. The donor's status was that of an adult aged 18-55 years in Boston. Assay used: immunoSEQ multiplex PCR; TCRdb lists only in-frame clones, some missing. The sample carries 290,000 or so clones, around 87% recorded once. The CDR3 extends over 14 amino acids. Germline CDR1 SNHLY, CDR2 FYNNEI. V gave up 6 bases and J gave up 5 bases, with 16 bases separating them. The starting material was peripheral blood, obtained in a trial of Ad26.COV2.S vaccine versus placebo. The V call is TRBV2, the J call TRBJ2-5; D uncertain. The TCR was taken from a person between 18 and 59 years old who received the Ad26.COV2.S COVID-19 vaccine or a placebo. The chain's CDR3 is CASSSTRRVETQYF. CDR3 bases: TGTGCCAGCAGCAGCACCCGACGTGTCGAGACCCAGTACTTC. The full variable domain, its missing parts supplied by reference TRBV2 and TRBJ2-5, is EPEVTQTPSHQVTQMGQEVILRCVPISNHLYFYWYRQILGQKVEFLVSFYNNEISEKSEIFDDQFSVERPDGSNFTLKIRSTKLEDSAMYFCASSSTRRVETQYFGPGTRLLVL.